The 25 T cell receptor beta chains listed next were all sequenced from one sample in a study of a mutant IDH1 vaccine in newly diagnosed glioma. Specified time point: week 5, during vaccination. Topical imiquimod was applied with each vaccine dose, which held 300 ug of mutant IDH1 20-mer peptide. These receptors have no known antigen. The method was immunoSEQ multiplex PCR; TCRdb's version includes in-frame clones alone and lacks a portion of them. The table shows roughly 50,000 clones, with approximately 81% occurring only once. The sample here was PBMCs, taken from a glioma patient whose treatment included an IDH1 peptide vaccine. The source is a man aged 30-40 years with glioma.

This clone appeared a few times. J is TRBJ1-2 and V is TRBV5-6; perhaps TRBD1 as D (6 bases). V was shortened by 6 bases and J by 8 bases, with 23 bases between the two germline ends. Germline V gene lookup returns CDR1 SGHDT and CDR2 YYEEEE. The CDR3 covers 15 residues. The CDR3 loop is CASMMGHGNLWGYTF. CDR3 DNA: TGTGCCAGCATGATGGGACACGGAAATCTGTGGGGCTACACCTTC.

J is TRBJ1-1 and V is TRBV19; D call uncertain. Germline CDR1 is LNHDA and CDR2 is SQIVND (reference sequence). The CDR3 totals 12 residues. With 3 bases removed from V and 9 bases from J, the gap between germline ends came to 11 bases. The CDR3 region has the DNA TGTGCCAGTAGTATCGACAAGAGGAAAGCTTTCTTT. Translated, it gives CASSIDKRKAFF.

The chain employs TRBV25-1 and TRBJ2-5, with D perhaps TRBD2 (6 bases). Germline CDR1 and CDR2: MGHDK and SYGVNS. The CDR3 covers 15 residues. Trimming shortened V by 3 bases and J by 5 bases, and 16 bases separated the two germline ends. CDR3 amino acids: CASSETDSAGETQYF. CDR3 nucleotide sequence: TGTGCCAGCAGTGAGACTGACAGCGCGGGGGAGACCCAGTACTTC.

The chain employs TRBV7-9 and TRBJ2-2; 7 bases are a match to TRBD1. Germline CDR1 is SEHNR and CDR2 is FQNEAQ (reference sequence). CDR3 size: 15 residues. The V gene end was trimmed by 5 bases and the J gene end by 4 bases; junction bases not matched to a gene: 7. CDR3: CASSTTGVGTGELFF. The CDR3 nucleotides are TGTGCCAGCAGCACAACAGGGGTAGGCACCGGGGAGCTGTTTTTT.

The sample holds a few counts of this clone. The rearrangement joins TRBV5-6 to TRBJ1-1; D unresolved. The CDR3 runs to 12 residues. V shed 4 bases and J shed 4 bases, with 8 bases lying between them. Per germline, CDR1 SGHDT and CDR2 YYEEEE. The CDR3 region has the DNA TGTGCCAGCAGCCCTCTCGGCACTGAAGCTTTCTTT. Protein: CASSPLGTEAFF.

This chain uses TRBV11-2 with TRBJ2-7; D is unclear. From germline, CDR1 is SGHAT and CDR2 FQNNGV. V lost 1 base to trimming and J lost 1 base, with 11 bases between them. The CDR3 spans 15 residues. CDR3 loop: CASSLGVRASYEQYF. CDR3 nucleotides: TGTGCCAGCAGCTTAGGAGTCAGAGCTTCCTACGAGCAGTACTTC.

This chain connects TRBV9 to TRBJ2-2; no firm D call. The CDR3 extends over 15 amino acids. V lost 5 bases and J 4 bases, leaving 15 bases between the germline ends. CDR1 is SGDLS and CDR2 is YYNGEE in the germline V gene. The CDR3 loop is CASRPRQEATGELFF. CDR3 bases: TGTGCCAGCAGGCCGCGGCAGGAAGCCACCGGGGAGCTGTTTTTT.

This clone is a singleton in its sample. This sequence joins TRBV7-6 and TRBJ1-1; D uncertain. The CDR3 totals 15 residues. Germline assignment: CDR1 SGHVS and CDR2 FNYEAQ. Between the trimmed V and J ends, which lost 1 base and 2 bases, there was a span of 11 bases. In DNA, the CDR3 is TGTGCCAGCAGCTTAGGTCGGGCTTCTAACACTGAAGCTTTCTTT. Translation: CASSLGRASNTEAFF.

The rearrangement joins TRBV28 to TRBJ1-6; 7 bases agree with TRBD1. Trimming cost V 7 bases and J 8 bases; bases outside gene matches: 8. The CDR3 loop spans 14 amino acids. Germline CDR1 MDHEN, CDR2 SYDVKM. CDR3 loop: CASNPTGFYSPLHF. CDR3 in DNA: TGTGCCAGCAACCCGACAGGGTTTTATTCACCCCTCCACTTT.

The sample holds one count of this clone. The chain joins TRBV11-2 to TRBJ2-7; 9 bases map to TRBD2. CDR1 and CDR2 from the germline V gene are SGHAT and FQNNGV. The CDR3 sequence is 18 residues long. V shed 4 bases and J 2 bases; nucleotides not matched to a gene: 15. CDR3 region: CASSSILRALAGTYEQYF. CDR3 DNA sequence: TGTGCCAGCAGCTCCATCCTCCGGGCTCTAGCGGGGACCTACGAGCAGTACTTC.

The CDR3 protein is CASSPIRLAANTGELFF. The CDR3 nucleotides read TGTGCCAGCTCACCGATAAGACTAGCGGCCAACACCGGGGAGCTGTTTTTT. This rearrangement joins TRBV18 to TRBJ2-2, with 9 bases identical to TRBD2. From germline, CDR1 is KGHSH and CDR2 LQKENI. V trimming: 3 bases; J trimming: 2 bases; junction bases outside the gene matches: 7. This CDR3 comprises 17 residues.

This chain joins TRBV27 and TRBJ1-2; 12 bases agree with TRBD1. The CDR3 is made up of 14 amino acids. After removal of 7 bases from V and 6 bases from J, the junction contained 6 bases not matched to a gene. The germline CDR1 and CDR2 sequences are MNHEY and SMNVEV (reference sequence). As DNA, the CDR3 is TGTGCCAGCAAGTTGGGGACAGGGGGCGATGGCTACACCTTC. It codes for CASKLGTGGDGYTF.

The V gene is TRBV19, the J gene TRBJ1-3; no firm D call. This CDR3 spans 17 amino acids. Trimming pared 10 bases from V and 0 bases from J, leaving 22 bases between. Germline V gene lookup returns CDR1 LNHDA and CDR2 SQIVND (reference sequence). CDR3 region: CATVYKGGLSSGNTIYF. As DNA, the CDR3 is TGTGCCACCGTTTACAAGGGAGGTCTGAGCTCTGGAAACACCATATATTTT.

The chain recombines TRBV7-9 with TRBJ2-5; possible D gene TRBD2, 5 bases. The CDR3 has 16 residues. Germline CDR1 is SEHNR and CDR2 is FQNEAQ (reference sequence). V gave up 6 bases and J gave up 2 bases, with 19 bases separating them. DNA for the CDR3: TGTGCCAGCAGAACCTTATGGCGAGGGCCTCAAGAGACCCAGTACTTC. It is translated as CASRTLWRGPQETQYF.

The V gene is TRBV7-9, the J gene TRBJ2-7; weak D call: TRBD1 (6 bases). The CDR3 sequence is 17 residues long. Germline V lookup: CDR1 SEHNR, CDR2 FQNEAQ (reference sequence). The ends were cut back, 2 bases at V and 3 bases at J, with 20 bases in the middle. The CDR3 region is CASSLTQGGSAHYEQYF. DNA for the CDR3: TGTGCCAGCAGCTTAACACAGGGCGGGTCGGCTCACTACGAGCAGTACTTC.

CDR3 region: CASSLEPSPYNEQFF. CDR3 DNA: TGTGCCAGCAGCTTAGAGCCGTCCCCCTACAATGAGCAGTTCTTC. This chain connects TRBV11-2 to TRBJ2-1; D not certain. Germline assignment: CDR1 SGHAT and CDR2 FQNNGV. This CDR3 comprises 15 residues. Deletions cut 0 bases from V and 2 bases from J, with 8 bases between.

This clone was detected only a few times. V usage is TRBV2 and J usage is TRBJ2-1; D unresolved. Trimming cost V 4 bases and J 1 base, with 14 bases left between them. Looked up from germline, CDR1 is SNHLY and CDR2 is FYNNEI. The CDR3 extends over 16 amino acids. CDR3 sequence (DNA): TGTGCCAGCAGTGTGGGCCCTTTGGGATCCTACAATGAGCAGTTCTTC. It translates to CASSVGPLGSYNEQFF.

This clone showed up just a few times. This chain connects TRBV9 to TRBJ1-2; D unclear. The ends were cut back, 6 bases at V and 1 base at J, with 19 bases in the middle. This CDR3 has 16 residues. CDR1 is SGDLS, CDR2 YYNGEE, per germline. This chain's CDR3 is CASILIPDGYNYGYTF. For the CDR3, the DNA is TGTGCCAGCATTTTAATACCTGACGGCTATAACTATGGCTACACCTTC.

This clone was picked up a small number of times. This chain connects TRBV15 to TRBJ2-3; D is ambiguous. This CDR3 has 14 amino acids. Germline V gene sequence: CDR1 LNHNV, CDR2 YYDKDF (reference sequence). V was shortened by 0 bases and J by 3 bases, with 7 bases between the two germline ends. CDR3 sequence (DNA): TGTGCCACCAGCAGAGAAGGGTCTACAGATACGCAGTATTTT. Residues: CATSREGSTDTQYF.

The genes are TRBV19 and TRBJ1-6; D is possibly TRBD1 (6 bases). V lost 6 bases and J 6 bases, leaving 12 bases between the germline ends. The CDR3 covers 14 residues. CDR1 and CDR2 from the germline V gene are LNHDA and SQIVND (reference sequence). The CDR3 loop reads CASRSTGINSPLHF. The CDR3 coding sequence is TGTGCCAGTAGATCGACAGGCATTAATTCACCCCTCCACTTT.

The chain carries TRBV4-2 and TRBJ1-2, with 11 bases lining up with TRBD1. This CDR3 is built from 17 residues. J lost 2 bases, V lost 7 bases, and 12 bases had no gene match. Germline CDR1 LGHNA, CDR2 YNFKEQ. The CDR3 coding sequence is TGTGCCAGCAACTCACCAGGACAGGGGGCCGTAAACTATGGCTACACCTTC. It specifies CASNSPGQGAVNYGYTF.

This chain joins TRBV5-5 and TRBJ1-1, with D possibly TRBD1 on 6 matching bases. V was pared by 2 bases and J by 3 bases, with 8 bases between. There are 13 residues in the CDR3. Per the germline V gene, CDR1 is SGHKS and CDR2 is YYEKEE (reference sequence). The CDR3 loop is CASSLHRDTEAFF. Written as DNA, the CDR3 is TGTGCCAGCAGCTTACACAGGGACACTGAAGCTTTCTTT.

In this sample, this clone turned up a few times. V is TRBV2 and J is TRBJ1-3; D not certain. Trimming cost V 7 bases and J 0 bases, with 7 bases left between them. The CDR3 contains 13 residues. The germline gives CDR1 SNHLY, CDR2 FYNNEI. Here the CDR3 reads CASTTFSGNTIYF. The CDR3 nucleotides read TGTGCCAGCACAACATTCTCTGGAAACACCATATATTTT.

This sequence joins TRBV5-1 and TRBJ1-6; D is unresolved. Between the trimmed V and J ends, which lost 3 bases and 2 bases, there was a span of 15 bases. CDR1 is SGHRS, CDR2 YFSETQ, per germline. There are 17 residues in the CDR3. The CDR3 sequence: CASSSAVSGTYNSPLHF. Written as DNA, the CDR3 is TGCGCCAGCAGCTCGGCAGTGAGTGGCACCTATAATTCACCCCTCCACTTT.

The rearrangement links TRBV6-6 to TRBJ2-5; D might be TRBD1 or TRBD2, each matching 6 bases. There are 15 residues in the CDR3. From germline, CDR1 is MNHNY and CDR2 SVGAGI (reference sequence). Between the trimmed V and J ends, which lost 2 bases and 4 bases, there was a span of 14 bases. CDR3 sequence reads: CASSYPGAGGETQYF. The CDR3, as DNA: TGTGCCAGCAGTTACCCGGGGGCCGGGGGAGAGACCCAGTACTTC.